The 26 T cell receptor beta chains below all came from one sample that was sequenced in a study of long-term antiretroviral therapy in people with HIV. With survey level as its setting, the immunoSEQ assay was v3.0. This table comes from immunoSEQ multiplex PCR, and its TCRdb copy is limited to in-frame clones, with some not included. The sample includes more than 35,000 clones, about 94% seen only once; the top ten take about 3.6%. The material was unsorted PBMCs, obtained 4.1 years after starting antiretroviral therapy. The source is a woman aged 45-59 years with HIV.

The chain recombines TRBV19 with TRBJ1-3; TRBD1 matches 8 bases. V shed 6 bases, J shed 5 bases, and the junction held 12 bases outside the gene matches. Per germline, CDR1 LNHDA and CDR2 SQIVND (reference sequence). This CDR3 is 16 amino acids long. In nucleotides, the CDR3 is TGTGCCAGTAGCCCACACCGGACAGGGCCGAGAAACACCATATATTTT. This codes for CASSPHRTGPRNTIYF.

The chain has TRBV6-6 and TRBJ1-2; TRBD1 matches 9 bases. This CDR3 spans 14 amino acids. The germline CDR1 and CDR2 sequences are MNHNY and SVGAGI (reference sequence). V trimming: 5 bases; J trimming: 4 bases; junction bases outside the gene matches: 5. CDR3 loop: CASSPTGGSYGYTF. Here the CDR3 DNA reads TGTGCCAGCAGTCCTACAGGGGGCTCCTATGGCTACACCTTC.

The chain links TRBV30 to TRBJ2-1; 8 positions match TRBD2. This CDR3 comprises 15 residues. The germline CDR1 and CDR2 sequences are GTSNPN and SVGIG (reference sequence). V was pared by 5 bases and J by 5 bases, with 11 bases of the junction left unmatched. The CDR3 bases are TGTGCCTGGGCTTCGGGACTAGAACAAAACAATGAGCAGTTCTTC. As protein: CAWASGLEQNNEQFF.

The chain employs TRBV5-1 and TRBJ2-7, with D perhaps matching TRBD2 (5 bases). V was cut by 4 bases and J by 3 bases, with 8 bases left in between. CDR1 is SGHRS, CDR2 YFSETQ, per germline. The CDR3 totals 12 residues. This CDR3 reads CASSPDFYEQYF. DNA of the CDR3: TGCGCCAGCAGCCCGGACTTCTACGAGCAGTACTTC.

This sequence joins TRBV27 and TRBJ2-3, with D unclear. The V gene's germline CDR1 is MNHEY and CDR2 SMNVEV (reference sequence). The CDR3 runs to 13 residues. Between the trimmed V and J ends, which lost 5 bases and 6 bases, there was a span of 12 bases. The CDR3 protein is CASSPGRADTQYF. CDR3 sequence (DNA): TGTGCCAGCAGTCCCGGAAGGGCCGATACGCAGTATTTT.

CDR3 region: CASSDRGGTNTGELFF. CDR3 coding DNA: TGTGCCAGCAGTGACCGGGGGGGAACGAACACCGGGGAGCTGTTTTTT. The rearrangement uses TRBV6-4 and TRBJ2-2; 8 bases line up with TRBD2. The CDR3 has 16 amino acids. CDR1 MRHNA and CDR2 SNTAGT come from the germline V gene. V shed 2 bases, J shed 0 bases, and the junction held 2 bases outside the gene matches.

This chain uses TRBV7-9 with TRBJ2-5; 8 bases are shared with TRBD1. CDR1 SEHNR and CDR2 FQNEAQ come from the germline V gene (reference sequence). CDR3 length equals 15 residues. Unmatched junction bases numbered 5, after V lost 3 bases and J lost 2 bases. The CDR3 protein is CASSFGTGSQETQYF. The CDR3 nucleotides read TGTGCCAGCAGCTTCGGGACAGGAAGTCAAGAGACCCAGTACTTC.

This clone was counted once. The V and J genes are TRBV5-1 and TRBJ2-1, with 9 nucleotides matching TRBD1. The CDR3 has 14 residues. The germline CDR1 and CDR2 sequences are SGHRS and YFSETQ. The V gene end was trimmed by 1 base and the J gene end by 8 bases; junction bases not matched to a gene: 4. CDR3 loop: CASSLTGGSDEQFF. As DNA, the CDR3 is TGCGCCAGCAGCTTGACAGGGGGCTCAGATGAGCAGTTCTTC.

The sample holds a few counts of this clone. The chain combines TRBV6-5 with TRBJ1-1; D remains unclear. The CDR3 is 13 amino acids. The germline V and J ends were trimmed by 0 bases and 9 bases, with 11 bases remaining between them. Germline values: CDR1 MNHEY, CDR2 SVGAGI. In DNA form, the CDR3 reads TGTGCCAGCAGTTACTCGAGGGCCCAACAAGCTTTCTTT. This translates into CASSYSRAQQAFF.

The V call is TRBV25-1, the J call TRBJ2-7, with TRBD1 identical over 7 bases. Per germline, CDR1 MGHDK and CDR2 SYGVNS. CDR3 length: 15 residues. The V and J ends lost 8 bases and 4 bases, in that order; junction bases with no gene match: 14. CDR3 region: CASRVSPGQPYEQYF. DNA of the CDR3: TGTGCCAGCCGAGTTTCCCCGGGACAGCCATACGAGCAGTACTTC.

This chain connects TRBV6-5 to TRBJ1-4, with D perhaps matching TRBD1 (6 bases). CDR1 and CDR2 from the germline V gene are MNHEY and SVGAGI. CDR3 length: 16 amino acids. V was shortened by 0 bases and J by 5 bases, with 13 bases between the two germline ends. CDR3 DNA sequence: TGTGCCAGCAGTTACTCGAAGGGAGGGGGAAATGAAAAACTGTTTTTT. As protein: CASSYSKGGGNEKLFF.

This chain uses TRBV6-6 with TRBJ1-2, with a weak D call TRBD1 (5 bases). V dropped 3 bases and J dropped 4 bases, with 18 bases sitting between them. The CDR3 spans 16 residues. Germline V gene data show CDR1 as MNHNY and CDR2 as SVGAGI (reference sequence). The CDR3 loop reads CASSYGAGGDGYGYTF. CDR3 in DNA: TGTGCCAGCAGTTATGGGGCGGGGGGGGATGGCTATGGCTACACCTTC.

V gene TRBV5-8 combines with J gene TRBJ1-2; D gene uncertain. This CDR3 has 11 residues. The V gene's germline CDR1 is SGHTS and CDR2 YDEGEE. Between the trimmed V and J ends, which lost 4 bases and 7 bases, there was a span of 8 bases. CDR3 bases: TGTGCCAGCAGCGGGCTGGCTGGCTACACCTTC. Translated, it gives CASSGLAGYTF.

This chain links TRBV30 with TRBJ1-5, with a weak D call TRBD1 (6 bases). This CDR3 region has 13 residues. Deletions cut 2 bases from V and 6 bases from J, with 11 bases between. CDR1 and CDR2 from the germline V gene are GTSNPN and SVGIG (reference sequence). CDR3 sequence reads: CAWSYREGQPQHF. In DNA form, the CDR3 reads TGTGCCTGGAGTTACAGGGAAGGTCAGCCCCAGCATTTT.

The V gene is TRBV5-1, the J gene TRBJ2-2; 9 positions agree with TRBD1. This CDR3 spans 14 amino acids. In germline, CDR1 is SGHRS, CDR2 YFSETQ. V lost 6 bases to trimming and J lost 5 bases; unmatched junction nucleotides: 5. The CDR3 spells CASKLGQGTGELFF. The CDR3, as DNA: TGCGCCAGCAAATTAGGACAGGGGACCGGGGAGCTGTTTTTT.

The chain joins TRBV5-1 to TRBJ1-1, with TRBD1 as a possible D gene (5 bases). This CDR3 contains 14 residues. Trimming pared 1 base from V and 0 bases from J, leaving 7 bases between. The germline CDR1 and CDR2 sequences are SGHRS and YFSETQ. CDR3 sequence reads: CASSLQGMNTEAFF. The DNA for the CDR3 is TGCGCCAGCAGCTTGCAGGGAATGAACACTGAAGCTTTCTTT.

The sample holds one count of this clone. CDR3 sequence (DNA): TGTGCCTGGAGTGTAGGGGCAGACAATCAGCCCCAGCATTTT. Protein: CAWSVGADNQPQHF. V usage is TRBV30 and J usage is TRBJ1-5, with D possibly being TRBD1 (5 bases). V lost 0 bases and J lost 3, with 9 bases in between. CDR1 is GTSNPN, CDR2 SVGIG, per germline (reference sequence). The CDR3 is 14 amino acids.

The chain has TRBV13 and TRBJ1-1, with D uncertain. The germline V and J ends were trimmed by 5 bases and 7 bases, with 17 bases remaining between them. The CDR3 totals 14 residues. The V gene's germline CDR1 is PRHDT and CDR2 FYEKMQ (reference sequence). CDR3 DNA: TGTGCCAGCAGCCCATCAGGTGTTATGGATGAAGCTTTCTTT. This gives the protein CASSPSGVMDEAFF. The whole variable domain, remainder taken from reference TRBV13 and TRBJ1-1, is AAGVIQSPRHLIKEKRETATLKCYPIPRHDTVYWYQQGPGQDPQFLISFYEKMQSDKGSIPDRFSAQQFSDYHSELNMSSLELGDSALYFCASSPSGVMDEAFFGQGTRLTVV.

The rearrangement links TRBV19 to TRBJ2-2; D is uncertain. Trimming removed 6 bases from V and 5 bases from J, with 16 bases in between. CDR3 length: 15 amino acids. Germline V gene lookup returns CDR1 LNHDA and CDR2 SQIVND (reference sequence). CDR3 sequence reads: CASRTSPKGTGELFF. CDR3 in DNA: TGTGCCAGTAGAACCTCCCCGAAAGGAACCGGGGAGCTGTTTTTT.

V is TRBV7-2 and J is TRBJ1-6, with TRBD1 identical over 7 bases. Germline lookup yields CDR1 SGHTA and CDR2 FQGNSA. The ends lost 1 base at V and 5 bases at J; junction bases unmatched: 5. CDR3 length: 16 amino acids. In DNA form, the CDR3 reads TGTGCCAGCAGCTTAGTAGGGACAGTTGATAATTCACCCCTCCACTTT. This codes for CASSLVGTVDNSPLHF. The full variable domain, rest sourced from reference TRBV7-2 and TRBJ1-6, is GAGVSQSPSNKVTEKGKDVELRCDPISGHTALYWYRQSLGQGLEFLIYFQGNSAPDKSGLPSDRFSAERTGGSVSTLTIQRTQQEDSAVYLCASSLVGTVDNSPLHFGNGTRLTVT.

The rearrangement links TRBV7-2 to TRBJ2-3, with TRBD2 as a possible D gene (7 bases). V lost 0 bases, J lost 5 bases, and 12 bases lay in between. Germline CDR1 is SGHTA and CDR2 is FQGNSA. The CDR3 covers 15 residues. CDR3 region: CASSLAFGGQDTQYF. In nucleotides, the CDR3 is TGTGCCAGCAGCTTAGCCTTCGGGGGGCAAGATACGCAGTATTTT.

This clone was detected once. CDR3 sequence: CASSPDIDGELFF. CDR3 nucleotides: TGTGCCAGCTCACCTGACATAGACGGGGAGCTGTTTTTT. This chain connects TRBV18 to TRBJ2-2; D is undetermined. The CDR3 is 13 amino acids. CDR1 and CDR2 (germline): KGHSH, LQKENI. V lost 3 bases and J 7 bases, leaving 9 bases between the germline ends. The full variable domain, its missing parts supplied by reference TRBV18 and TRBJ2-2, is NAGVMQNPRHLVRRRGQEARLRCSPMKGHSHVYWYRQLPEEGLKFMVYLQKENIIDESGMPKERFSAEFPKEGPSILRIQQVVRGDSAAYFCASSPDIDGELFFGEGSRLTVL.

The chain has TRBV7-2 and TRBJ1-1, with D tentatively TRBD1 (5 bases). The CDR3 is made up of 16 amino acids. The V end lost 6 bases, the J end lost 3 bases, and 20 bases lay between the germline ends. The germline V gene has CDR1 SGHTA and CDR2 FQGNSA. CDR3 sequence (DNA): TGTGCCAGCAGTCCCAGGTGGGGGGGGAGGGACACTGAAGCTTTCTTT. Translating it yields CASSPRWGGRDTEAFF. The whole variable domain, filled in from reference TRBV7-2 and TRBJ1-1, reads GAGVSQSPSNKVTEKGKDVELRCDPISGHTALYWYRQSLGQGLEFLIYFQGNSAPDKSGLPSDRFSAERTGGSVSTLTIQRTQQEDSAVYLCASSPRWGGRDTEAFFGQGTRLTVV.

This rearrangement joins TRBV7-3 to TRBJ1-2; maybe TRBD1 (5 bases). The CDR3 is 15 amino acids. CDR1 and CDR2 (germline): SGHTA, FQGTGA. V was clipped by 0 bases and J by 0 bases, with 8 bases between them. The DNA for the CDR3 is TGTGCCAGCAGCTTAACGGGAGGGGCTAACTATGGCTACACCTTC. Translation: CASSLTGGANYGYTF.

The rearrangement joins TRBV6-5 to TRBJ2-7; the match to TRBD2 covers 11 bases. There are 15 residues in the CDR3. Germline V gives CDR1 MNHEY, CDR2 SVGAGI. Trimming cost V 4 bases and J 6 bases; bases outside gene matches: 8. The CDR3 sequence is CASSSTPSGGREQYF. The CDR3 nucleotides read TGTGCCAGCAGTTCCACCCCTAGCGGGGGGCGCGAGCAGTACTTC.

The V call is TRBV5-5, the J call TRBJ1-1; D unclear. Trimming left V 0 bases short and J 3 bases short, with 9 bases between. This CDR3 contains 14 residues. Germline assignment: CDR1 SGHKS and CDR2 YYEKEE (reference sequence). CDR3 region: CASSLVLGYTEAFF. The CDR3 DNA follows: TGTGCCAGCAGCTTGGTCTTAGGTTACACTGAAGCTTTCTTT. Supplemented by reference TRBV5-5 and TRBJ1-1, the full variable domain reads DAGVTQSPTHLIKTRGQQVTLRCSPISGHKSVSWYQQVLGQGPQFIFQYYEKEERGRGNFPDRFSARQFPNYSSELNVNALLLGDSALYLCASSLVLGYTEAFFGQGTRLTVV.